This T cell receptor beta chain originates from a study of blood T cell repertoires in COVID-19. Sequencing was performed with immunoSEQ multiplex PCR; in TCRdb, only in-frame clones are kept and a portion is missing. The table includes over 100,000 clones, about 89% detected once. The germline V gene encodes CDR1 MRHNA and CDR2 SNTAGT. This CDR3 comprises 19 residues. V was pared by 2 bases and J by 0 bases, with 12 bases of the junction left unmatched. What was sequenced was peripheral blood. This chain joins TRBV6-4 and TRBJ2-3, with 9 bases aligning to TRBD2. The sequence was obtained from a man between 50 and 59 years old with active COVID-19. CDR3 residues: CASSDPGAGGPPSTDTQYF. CDR3 nucleotides: TGTGCCAGCAGTGACCCTGGGGCGGGGGGGCCCCCGAGCACAGATACGCAGTATTTT.